This T cell receptor (beta chain) was recorded in a study of T-cell reconstitution after alpha-beta-depleted transplantation in children (dated by TCRdb to about 2016). A note on the overall study: Using TCR repertoire profiling, the study quantitatively followed how T-cell immune reconstitution unfolded in children after TCRalphabeta/CD19-depleted allogeneic hematopoietic cell transplantation.

The germline V and J ends show losses of 7 bases and 3 bases respectively, and no gene match explains 11 bases of the junction. The CDR3 numbers 16 residues from cysteine through phenylalanine. The read is trimmed to its CDR3 DNA, 48 bases read in frame from base 1. The CDR1 and CDR2 encoded by the germline V gene are SGHVS and FNYEAQ. The method behind the library was PCR. The instrument was an Illumina HiSeq 2500. TCR libraries were prepared with molecular barcoding, using unique molecular identifiers to normalize TCRbeta repertoire quantification. TCRdb passed the public sequencing reads through fastp at Q25 and MiXCR, retaining productive beta sequences. All rows with the same CDR3 protein become a single entry with the most common DNA and genes. Across this sample there are roughly 350,000 distinct CDR3 sequences, with around a tenth seen only once. Jointly, the top ten make up 2% to 3% of the sample.

Comment on this clonotype: This receptor's antigen is unknown. No much larger clone exists at a distance of one base, and base qualities are not known.

The TCR was taken from a human donor who donated a stem cell graft to a child with acute lymphoblastic leukemia. Sequences were derived from PBMCs from the stem cell graft donor, sampled from the stem cell graft. The rearranged chain carries TRBV7-6 and TRBJ2-2, and 7 junctional nucleotides match TRBD2. This receptor has the CDR3 CASTKGGAGYTGELFF. In nucleotide form, the sequence is TGTGCCAGCACCAAGGGAGGGGCGGGGTACACCGGGGAGCTGTTTTTT. Reference TRBV7-6 and TRBJ2-2 proteins supply the regions before and after the CDR3; the full variable domain is: GAGVSQSPRYKVTKRGQDVALRCDPISGHVSLYWYRQALGQGPEFLTYFNYEAQQDKSGLPNDRFSAERPEGSISTLTIQRTEQRDSAMYRCASTKGGAGYTGELFFGEGSRLTVL.